These 20 T cell receptor beta chains share one sample of origin, sequenced in a study of blood T cell repertoires in COVID-19. Clones were sequenced by immunoSEQ multiplex PCR, and TCRdb holds only the in-frame ones, with some missing. The sample includes about 49,000 clones, 70% to 90% of them seen just once. Sequencing was done on a sample of peripheral blood. These receptors all come from a human donor in a cohort sampled during active COVID-19.

V and J are TRBV7-9 and TRBJ2-7; weak D call: TRBD2 (6 bases). Germline V gene sequence: CDR1 SEHNR, CDR2 FQNEAQ (reference sequence). The CDR3 length is 14 residues. V was trimmed by 4 bases and J by 3 bases, leaving 13 bases between them. Here the CDR3 DNA reads TGTGCCAGCAGCTACCCCGGGGGAATCTACGAGCAGTACTTC. Translating it yields CASSYPGGIYEQYF.

The chain employs TRBV7-2 and TRBJ1-2; possibly TRBD1 for D (6 bases). Per the germline V gene, CDR1 is SGHTA and CDR2 is FQGNSA. V dropped 5 bases and J dropped 8 bases, with 15 bases sitting between them. The CDR3 length is 13 residues. The CDR3 sequence is CASSTSGGAGYTF. The DNA for the CDR3 is TGTGCCAGCAGCACCTCGGGGGGGGCGGGCTACACCTTC.

The chain carries TRBV7-9 and TRBJ1-2; D is possibly TRBD1 (5 bases). V lost 7 bases to trimming and J lost 4 bases, with 19 bases between them. Germline V gene data show CDR1 as SEHNR and CDR2 as FQNEAQ (reference sequence). The length of the CDR3 is 15 residues. The DNA for the CDR3 is TGTGCCAGCAACCTCGGGGGAGCCCTCTCCTATGGCTACACCTTC. Amino acid sequence: CASNLGGALSYGYTF.

The rearrangement joins TRBV3-1 (or the pseudogene TRBV3-2) to TRBJ2-7; TRBD2 aligns across 9 bases. V lost 1 base, J lost 5 bases, and 12 bases stayed unmatched. CDR3 length: 17 amino acids. Per germline, CDR1 LGHDT and CDR2 YNNKEL (reference sequence). Here the CDR3 reads CASSQGIPRGGPDEQYF. The CDR3 coding sequence is TGTGCCAGCAGCCAAGGGATTCCGCGGGGGGGCCCGGACGAGCAGTACTTC.

V and J are TRBV7-2 and TRBJ2-7; 7 bases agree with TRBD2. This CDR3 is 17 amino acids long. J lost 2 bases, V lost 0 bases, and 10 bases had no gene match. Germline CDR1 SGHTA, CDR2 FQGNSA. CDR3: CASSLAPPRDYPYEQYF. CDR3 coding DNA: TGTGCCAGCAGCTTAGCCCCCCCGAGGGACTATCCCTACGAGCAGTACTTC.

This chain links TRBV3-1 (or the pseudogene TRBV3-2) with TRBJ1-1; D possibly corresponds to TRBD1 (5 bases). Germline V lookup: CDR1 LGHDT, CDR2 YNNKEL (reference sequence). V was cut by 0 bases and J by 6 bases, with 11 bases left in between. The CDR3 length is 14 residues. CDR3 DNA: TGTGCCAGCAGCCAAGAGGAGATAGGGGCTGAAGCTTTCTTT. This translates into CASSQEEIGAEAFF.

With regard to this clone: A junction boundary mismatches the germline segment, possibly from a read error. V gene TRBV5-4 combines with J gene TRBJ1-1; TRBD1 matches at 11 bases. The length of the CDR3 is 14 residues. The germline gives CDR1 SGHNT, CDR2 YYREEE (reference sequence). The CDR3 DNA reads as TGTGCCAGCAGCTTGGGGACAGGGGGCTTTGAAACTTTCTTT. Its translation: CASSLGTGGFETFF.

The chain links TRBV6-5 to TRBJ2-1; weak D call: TRBD2 (6 bases). The CDR3 extends over 14 amino acids. The germline V gene has CDR1 MNHEY and CDR2 SVGAGI. The V and J ends lost 0 bases and 6 bases respectively, with 9 bases between them. CDR3 sequence reads: CASSYSAGLNEQFF. The CDR3 bases are TGTGCCAGCAGTTACTCCGCGGGGCTCAATGAGCAGTTCTTC.

The rearrangement links TRBV30 to TRBJ2-5; 10 positions agree with TRBD2. Germline V gives CDR1 GTSNPN, CDR2 SVGIG (reference sequence). The CDR3 totals 15 residues. V lost 0 bases and J lost 2; bases outside the gene matches: 3. The CDR3 nucleotides read TGTGCCTGGAGTGTAGCGGGGGGGCCTCAAGAGACCCAGTACTTC. It specifies CAWSVAGGPQETQYF.

The chain recombines TRBV19 with TRBJ2-7, with 7 bases fitting TRBD2. Losses at the gene ends were 9 bases for V and 7 bases for J; bases not matched to a gene: 12. The CDR3 runs 13 residues. Germline values: CDR1 LNHDA, CDR2 SQIVND (reference sequence). The CDR3 nucleotides read TGTGCCAGCTCGACGGTGGGGCGGGGGGAGCAGTACTTC. Translation: CASSTVGRGEQYF.

Comment on this clone: Different DNA sequences within this sample yield the same CDR3. This chain connects TRBV28 to TRBJ1-2, with 9 bases aligning to TRBD1. The ends lost 1 base at V and 5 bases at J; junction bases unmatched: 2. CDR1 MDHEN and CDR2 SYDVKM come from the germline V gene. The CDR3 has 14 amino acids. The CDR3 region is CASSLSGQGYGYTF. The CDR3 bases are TGTGCCAGCAGTTTATCGGGACAGGGATATGGCTACACCTTC.

The chain links TRBV10-1 to TRBJ2-5; D is unresolved. The CDR3 extends over 16 amino acids. V lost 0 bases and J lost 3, with 14 bases in between. CDR1 WNHNN and CDR2 SYGVQD come from the germline V gene (reference sequence). This CDR3 reads CASSESAGTKEETQYF. CDR3 bases: TGCGCCAGCAGTGAGTCTGCAGGTACCAAAGAAGAGACCCAGTACTTC.

The chain has TRBV6-5 and TRBJ1-1, with no clear D. The CDR3 length is 11 residues. Between the trimmed V and J ends, which lost 6 bases and 6 bases, there was a span of 8 bases. CDR1 and CDR2 from the germline V gene are MNHEY and SVGAGI. The CDR3 reads CASRQSAEAFF. DNA of the CDR3: TGTGCCAGCAGGCAGAGCGCTGAAGCTTTCTTT.

The chain has TRBV13 and TRBJ2-1; perhaps TRBD2 as D (5 bases). Trimming shortened V by 5 bases and J by 0 bases, and 8 bases separated the two germline ends. Germline CDR1 and CDR2: PRHDT and FYEKMQ (reference sequence). There are 14 residues in the CDR3. The CDR3: CASSPTSSYNEQFF. The DNA for the CDR3 is TGTGCCAGCAGCCCTACTAGCTCCTACAATGAGCAGTTCTTC.

The chain's CDR3 is CASSQDLQRSNILFF. The CDR3 bases are TGTGCCAGCAGCCAAGATTTACAGAGATCAAATATACTGTTTTTT. The chain employs TRBV4-2 and TRBJ1-4; D uncertain. V gave up 0 bases and J gave up 13 bases, with 18 bases separating them. Germline values: CDR1 LGHNA, CDR2 YNFKEQ. CDR3 length equals 15 residues.

A few counts support this clone. The chain combines TRBV2 with TRBJ1-1, with D possibly matching TRBD1 (6 bases). The CDR3 has 14 amino acids. Trimming took 6 bases from V and 1 from J, leaving 12 bases between them. Germline V gene sequence: CDR1 SNHLY, CDR2 FYNNEI. The CDR3 DNA reads TGTGCCAGCAGAGACGGGACACCGAACACTGAAGCTTTCTTT. This sequence encodes CASRDGTPNTEAFF.

The V call is TRBV4-1, the J call TRBJ2-1; 7 positions match TRBD2. Per germline, CDR1 MGHRA and CDR2 YSYEKL. The CDR3 runs to 19 residues. The V gene end was trimmed by 0 bases and the J gene end by 4 bases; junction bases not matched to a gene: 15. The CDR3 nucleotides are TGCGCCAGCAGCCAAGATGGGGTTCTGACTAGCCGGAGGTACAATGAGCAGTTCTTC. Its translation is CASSQDGVLTSRRYNEQFF.

V is TRBV5-1 and J is TRBJ1-1, with D possibly being TRBD1 (5 bases). Germline CDR1 and CDR2: SGHRS and YFSETQ. This CDR3 has 14 residues. Trimming removed 0 bases at V and 6 bases at J, with 12 bases between. The CDR3 region has the DNA TGCGCCAGCAGCTTGGGACAGCCGACGGCTGAAGCTTTCTTT. Translation gives CASSLGQPTAEAFF.

The chain uses TRBV27 and TRBJ1-5, with 7 bases matching TRBD1. Germline V gene lookup returns CDR1 MNHEY and CDR2 SMNVEV (reference sequence). The trim removed 6 bases at V and 3 bases at J, leaving 8 bases unmatched. The CDR3 has 15 residues. The CDR3 protein is CASSRNRGVNQPQHF. In nucleotides, the CDR3 is TGTGCCAGCAGCCGAAACAGGGGTGTCAATCAGCCCCAGCATTTT.

The chain combines TRBV4-1 with TRBJ1-2; 10 bases match TRBD1. The CDR3 extends over 16 amino acids. Unmatched junction bases numbered 13, after V lost 7 bases and J lost 5 bases. Germline CDR1 and CDR2: MGHRA and YSYEKL. Written as DNA, the CDR3 is TGCGCCAGCACCGCACCGGGACAGGGGAAGTCATATGGCTACACCTTC. Translated, it gives CASTAPGQGKSYGYTF.